Below, 9 T cell receptor beta chains from the same sample are listed, as sequenced in a study of blood T cell repertoires in COVID-19. Data came from immunoSEQ multiplex PCR; TCRdb stores just in-frame clones and leaves some out. This table holds roughly 220,000 clones, around 84% found once. Specimen: peripheral blood. All receptors come from a woman in her forties who had recovered from COVID-19.

The chain recombines TRBV9 with TRBJ1-2; D might be TRBD1 (5 bases). The CDR3 is made up of 16 amino acids. V was shortened by 4 bases and J by 5 bases, with 21 bases between the two germline ends. Germline V gene data show CDR1 as SGDLS and CDR2 as YYNGEE. The CDR3 DNA reads TGTGCCAGCAGCCTTATGGGAGGGGCGACGCCATATGGCTACACCTTC. As protein: CASSLMGGATPYGYTF. Using reference TRBV9 and TRBJ1-2 for the parts outside the CDR3, the full variable domain is DSGVTQTPKHLITATGQRVTLRCSPRSGDLSVYWYQQSLDQGLQFLIQYYNGEERAKGNILERFSAQQFPDLHSELNLSSLELGDSALYFCASSLMGGATPYGYTFGSGTRLTVV.

The chain combines TRBV5-4 with TRBJ2-5; 11 nucleotides match TRBD2. The J segment lost 4 bases and the V segment lost 3 bases, leaving 8 bases of the junction unmatched. CDR3 length equals 16 residues. CDR1 and CDR2 (germline): SGHNT, YYREEE (reference sequence). CDR3 sequence: CASSSYSGGAGETQYF. CDR3 sequence (DNA): TGTGCCAGCAGCTCATATAGCGGGGGGGCCGGAGAGACCCAGTACTTC.

This clone was seen a handful of times. The rearrangement uses TRBV15 and TRBJ2-7; 8 bases align to TRBD2. This CDR3 spans 16 amino acids. V lost 0 bases, J lost 2 bases, and 6 bases stayed unmatched. CDR1 and CDR2 (germline): LNHNV, YYDKDF (reference sequence). The CDR3 DNA is TGTGCCACCAGCAGAGATCTTGCGGGGGGCGCCTACGAGCAGTACTTC. Translating gives CATSRDLAGGAYEQYF.

The sample holds a few counts of this clone. The genes are TRBV20-1 and TRBJ2-7; TRBD2 agrees at 11 bases. J gave up 0 bases and V 3 bases, and 7 bases lay outside the gene matches. Germline V CDR1 and CDR2: DFQATT, SNEGSKA (reference sequence). The CDR3 extends over 16 amino acids. The CDR3, as DNA: TGCAGTGCTAGTTGGGCTAGCGGGGGGAACTCCTACGAGCAGTACTTC. This encodes CSASWASGGNSYEQYF.

The V call is TRBV5-1, the J call TRBJ1-6; tentative D call: TRBD1 (6 bases). This CDR3 is 14 amino acids long. The germline CDR1 and CDR2 sequences are SGHRS and YFSETQ. V was trimmed by 5 bases and J by 7 bases, leaving 13 bases between them. The CDR3 DNA is TGCGCCAGCAGTATACAGGGTAACAATTCACCCCTCCACTTT. Residues: CASSIQGNNSPLHF.

V gene TRBV10-1 combines with J gene TRBJ1-4; D unresolved. V lost 0 bases and J lost 4, with 9 bases in between. The CDR3 loop spans 15 amino acids. CDR1 WNHNN and CDR2 SYGVQD come from the germline V gene (reference sequence). The CDR3 here is CASSESAGFNEKLFF. The CDR3 DNA sequence: TGCGCCAGCAGTGAGTCAGCGGGGTTTAATGAAAAACTGTTTTTT.

This clone has just one count. V and J are TRBV9 and TRBJ1-3; 7 nucleotides line up with TRBD1. The CDR3 length is 15 residues. With V trimmed by 2 bases and J by 0 bases, 2 bases remained unmatched. CDR1 is SGDLS and CDR2 is YYNGEE in the germline V gene. Written as DNA, the CDR3 is TGTGCCAGCAGCGTGACAGGGCTCTCTGGAAACACCATATATTTT. Amino acid sequence: CASSVTGLSGNTIYF.

The table lists this clone with a count of one. Distinct nucleotide sequences in the sample also encode this CDR3. This chain links TRBV18 with TRBJ2-5; weak D call: TRBD1 (6 bases). V lost 2 bases and J lost 5, with 9 bases in between. CDR1 KGHSH and CDR2 LQKENI come from the germline V gene. CDR3 length equals 13 residues. CDR3 region: CASSPGGEETQYF. The CDR3 region has the DNA TGTGCCAGCTCACCAGGGGGCGAGGAGACCCAGTACTTC.

The chain couples TRBV28 to TRBJ1-1, with 9 bases aligning to TRBD1. The germline V gene has CDR1 MDHEN and CDR2 SYDVKM. The V segment lost 6 bases and the J segment 6 bases; nucleotides outside the gene matches: 11. The CDR3 spans 15 residues. The CDR3 sequence is CASSYTGTGYPEAFF. CDR3 nucleotide sequence: TGTGCCAGCAGCTATACCGGGACAGGGTACCCTGAAGCTTTCTTT.